This is a list of T cell receptor beta chains from one sample in a study of blood T cell repertoires in COVID-19. Sequenced by immunoSEQ multiplex PCR; TCRdb stores in-frame clones only, minus some. The sample lists around 250,000 clones; 85% to 90% were seen once. The specimen was peripheral blood. Receptors originate from a man younger than 35 with active or convalescent COVID-19. Each CDR3 is given with its conserved first and last residue. D genes are given only for firm matches. Clone size, where shown, is once, few, many, or a class for clones that have expanded.

clone_size	v_call	d_call	j_call	cdr3_length	cdr3_aa	cdr3_nt
once	TRBV5-1	TRBD2	TRBJ2-7	14	CASSLSGGAYEQYF	TGCGCCAGCAGCTTGAGCGGGGGAGCCTACGAGCAGTACTTC
.	TRBV5-1	TRBD1	TRBJ1-2	13	CASSSTGDYGYTF	TGCGCCAGCAGCTCGACAGGGGACTATGGCTACACCTTC
.	TRBV3-1/TRBV3-2	.	TRBJ1-1	14	CASSQQVYDTEAFF	TGTGCCAGCAGCCAACAGGTCTACGACACTGAAGCTTTCTTT
few	TRBV24-1	.	TRBJ1-5	12	CATSSINQPQHF	TGTGCCACCAGTTCAATTAATCAGCCCCAGCATTTT
.	TRBV3-1/TRBV3-2	.	TRBJ1-3	13	CASTPGGPDTIYF	TGTGCCAGCACCCCTGGAGGGCCGGACACCATATATTTT
few	TRBV2	.	TRBJ2-1	13	CASVVGEIDEQFF	TGTGCCAGCGTAGTCGGGGAGATCGATGAGCAGTTCTTC
once	TRBV5-5	TRBD1	TRBJ1-3	16	CASSTWDRGSGNTIYF	TGTGCCAGCAGCACATGGGACAGGGGGTCCGGAAACACCATATATTTT
.	TRBV14	TRBD1	TRBJ1-2	15	CASSLWGDRVGGYTF	TGTGCCAGCAGCCTCTGGGGGGACAGGGTTGGTGGCTACACCTTC
.	TRBV24-1	.	TRBJ2-7	14	CATSAVDWKYEQYF	TGTGCCACCAGTGCTGTGGACTGGAAGTACGAGCAGTACTTC
few	TRBV7-9	TRBD2	TRBJ2-1	15	CASSARTSGDNEQFF	TGTGCCAGCAGCGCCCGGACTAGCGGAGACAATGAGCAGTTCTTC
once	TRBV27	TRBD1	TRBJ2-2	13	CASTQQGPGELFF	TGTGCCAGCACCCAACAGGGGCCCGGGGAGCTGTTTTTT
.	TRBV4-1	.	TRBJ1-5	17	CASSQVYGTRKNQPQHF	TGCGCCAGCAGCCAAGTTTATGGGACACGAAAAAATCAGCCCCAGCATTTT
.	TRBV9	.	TRBJ2-5	13	CASSVGGLETQYF	TGTGCCAGCAGCGTTGGGGGACTGGAGACCCAGTACTTC
.	TRBV7-9	.	TRBJ2-7	13	CASSKATGYEQYF	TGTGCCAGCAGCAAAGCGACAGGCTACGAGCAGTACTTC
.	TRBV4-1	.	TRBJ2-3	12	CASSLSADTQYF	TGCGCCAGCAGCCTTAGTGCAGATACGCAGTATTTT
.	TRBV4-2	TRBD2	TRBJ2-2	17	CASSLRAGGPNTGELFF	TGTGCCAGCAGCCTGAGGGCGGGAGGACCGAACACCGGGGAGCTGTTTTTT
.	TRBV6-5	TRBD1	TRBJ2-5	15	CASSPDPGQQETQYF	TGTGCCAGCAGTCCAGACCCGGGACAGCAAGAGACCCAGTACTTC
.	TRBV7-2	TRBD2	TRBJ2-2	15	CASSNREGWTGELFF	TGTGCCAGCAGCAACCGGGAGGGGTGGACCGGGGAGCTGTTTTTT
.	TRBV9	TRBD2	TRBJ2-1	15	CASSLGGNSYNEQFF	TGTGCCAGCAGCCTCGGGGGGAACTCCTACAATGAGCAGTTCTTC
.	TRBV7-9	TRBD1	TRBJ1-6	14	CASDQGVGDSPLHF	TGTGCCAGCGACCAGGGGGTTGGGGATTCACCCCTCCACTTT
once	TRBV5-1	TRBD1	TRBJ2-7	14	CASSDQTGEKKQYF	TGCGCCAGCAGCGATCAGACAGGGGAGAAGAAGCAGTACTTC
.	TRBV6-5	TRBD2	TRBJ2-3	16	CASSYWSGGATDTQYF	TGTGCCAGCAGTTACTGGAGCGGGGGGGCCACAGATACGCAGTATTTT
.	TRBV5-4	TRBD2	TRBJ2-1	15	CASSTLLAGDYEQFF	TGTGCCAGCAGCACCCTACTAGCGGGAGACTATGAGCAGTTCTTC
.	TRBV28	TRBD1	TRBJ1-2	14	CASRGGTGPLGYTF	TGTGCCAGCAGGGGGGGGACAGGGCCTCTTGGCTACACCTTC
.	TRBV30	TRBD1	TRBJ1-4	14	CACAGTGGAGKLFF	TGTGCCTGTGCGGGGACAGGGGGCGCCGGAAAACTGTTTTTT
once	TRBV5-4	TRBD2	TRBJ2-1	16	CASSLPRGKAGNEQFF	TGTGCCAGCAGCTTGCCGCGGGGGAAGGCTGGGAATGAGCAGTTCTTC
.	TRBV18	.	TRBJ1-3	15	CASSPDGVSGNTIYF	TGTGCCAGCTCCCCCGACGGGGTCTCTGGAAACACCATATATTTT
once	TRBV27	.	TRBJ2-7	15	CASSLLAGIPYEQYF	TGTGCCAGCAGCTTACTCGCGGGGATCCCCTACGAGCAGTACTTC
.	TRBV28	TRBD1	TRBJ1-2	14	CASSLGQGNYGYTF	TGTGCCAGCAGTTTGGGACAGGGTAACTATGGCTACACCTTC
.	TRBV24-1	.	TRBJ2-3	16	CATSDLGAGAVADQYF	TGTGCCACCAGTGATTTAGGGGCGGGGGCTGTGGCTGACCAGTATTTT
.	TRBV3-1/TRBV3-2	.	TRBJ1-1	13	CASSQVRDTEAFF	TGTGCCAGCAGCCAAGTGCGGGACACTGAAGCTTTCTTT
.	TRBV4-1	.	TRBJ1-4	16	CASSQGLTGEGEKLFF	TGCGCCAGCAGCCAAGGCCTCACGGGGGAAGGTGAAAAACTGTTTTTT
few	TRBV3-1/TRBV3-2	.	TRBJ2-5	16	CASSQGRTTEHETQYF	TGTGCCAGCAGCCAAGGTAGGACTACGGAGCATGAGACCCAGTACTTC
.	TRBV4-3	.	TRBJ1-2	16	CASSQETYREIYGYTF	TGCGCCAGCAGCCAAGAGACGTACAGGGAGATCTATGGCTACACCTTC
.	TRBV19	.	TRBJ2-1	14	CASSRGDGNNEQFF	TGTGCCAGTAGCAGGGGAGATGGAAACAATGAGCAGTTCTTC
.	TRBV6-5	.	TRBJ1-5	15	CASRSEPTAIRPQHF	TGTGCCAGCAGATCCGAACCGACAGCGATTCGGCCCCAGCATTTT
.	TRBV3-1/TRBV3-2	TRBD2	TRBJ2-5	14	CASSYGTSGASPYF	TGTGCCAGCAGCTACGGGACTAGCGGAGCCTCCCCGTACTTC
.	TRBV19	.	TRBJ1-2	14	CASRTQGFDYGYTF	TGTGCCAGTAGAACGCAGGGATTTGACTATGGCTACACCTTC
.	TRBV25-1	.	TRBJ1-2	12	CASRPSGGGYTF	TGTGCCAGCAGGCCCAGCGGGGGTGGCTACACCTTC
.	TRBV29-1	TRBD1	TRBJ2-1	16	CSSAGGDSLGYNEQFF	TGCAGCTCGGCAGGGGGCGACTCCCTTGGGTACAATGAGCAGTTCTTC
.	TRBV18	.	TRBJ1-5	15	CASKNGGDSNQPQHF	TGTGCCAGCAAAAACGGGGGGGATAGCAATCAGCCCCAGCATTTT
many	TRBV27	.	TRBJ2-7	16	CASSIRREQYNYEQYF	TGTGCCAGCAGTATCCGCCGGGAACAGTACAACTACGAGCAGTACTTC
.	TRBV6-5	.	TRBJ2-3	12	CASRGHTDTQYF	TGTGCCAGCAGGGGACACACAGATACGCAGTATTTT
few	TRBV12-3/TRBV12-4	.	TRBJ1-2	12	CASTRVGYGYTF	TGTGCCAGCACCAGGGTAGGGTATGGCTACACCTTC
.	TRBV29-1	TRBD1	TRBJ1-1	13	CSVIPGQATEAFF	TGCAGCGTCATACCGGGACAGGCGACTGAAGCTTTCTTT
.	TRBV6-6	.	TRBJ2-1	12	CASSYEGNEQFF	TGTGCCAGCAGTTACGAGGGAAATGAGCAGTTCTTC
.	TRBV13	TRBD1	TRBJ1-2	16	CASTPTGVTTNYGYTF	TGTGCCAGCACCCCGACAGGGGTGACTACTAACTATGGCTACACCTTC
.	TRBV30	.	TRBJ1-2	11	CAWNQAYGYTF	TGTGCCTGGAACCAGGCATATGGCTACACCTTC